The 29 T cell receptor beta chains listed next were all sequenced from one sample in a study of blood T cells in healthy people across ages. A second roughly 6 to 12 cycle PCR used barcoded and J-beta primers. Each CDR3 protein is one row after TCRdb ran MiXCR on the 5' RACE reads. The sample consists of 920,000 or so distinct CDR3 sequences, 45% of them appearing once. Sequenced sample: blood. These receptors all stem from a woman aged 55-70 years in good health.

This clonotype was observed a handful of times. V gene TRBV6-5 combines with J gene TRBJ2-5; 9 bases are shared with TRBD1. Looked up from germline, CDR1 is MNHEY and CDR2 is SVGAGI. Germline trimming cut 1 base from V and 5 bases from J; bases unmatched to any gene: 2. The length of the CDR3 is 14 residues. CDR3 in amino acids: CASSYYRGLETQYF. The CDR3 DNA follows: TGTGCCAGCAGTTACTACAGGGGGCTTGAGACCCAGTACTTC.

This chain links TRBV9 with TRBJ1-5, with 8 nucleotides matching TRBD1. The junction had 2 bases not matched to a gene; V was cut back by 3 bases and J by 6 bases. The CDR3 loop spans 13 amino acids. Germline V lookup: CDR1 SGDLS, CDR2 YYNGEE. CDR3 sequence reads: CASSATGGQPQHF. CDR3 nucleotides: TGTGCCAGCAGCGCCACAGGGGGTCAGCCCCAGCATTTT.

V gene TRBV29-1 combines with J gene TRBJ2-1; D call uncertain. The CDR3 runs 14 residues. Germline V gene sequence: CDR1 SQVTM, CDR2 ANQGSEA. With 4 bases removed from V and 3 bases from J, the gap between germline ends came to 13 bases. The DNA of the CDR3 is TGCAGCGTTGTAGGCCTATTTGGCTACAATGAGCAGTTCTTC. Amino acids: CSVVGLFGYNEQFF.

The chain is built from TRBV27 and TRBJ2-7; D is undetermined. Trimming cost V 3 bases and J 7 bases, with 13 bases left between them. Germline CDR1 is MNHEY and CDR2 is SMNVEV (reference sequence). The CDR3 has 13 residues. The CDR3 region has the DNA TGTGCCAGCAGTTTCGACCGAGTCAATGAGCAGTACTTC. Translating it yields CASSFDRVNEQYF.

This clonotype was seen many times. This sequence joins TRBV5-1 and TRBJ2-7, with TRBD1 matching over 7 bases. V trimming: 4 bases; J trimming: 3 bases; junction bases outside the gene matches: 7. This CDR3 spans 14 amino acids. Germline CDR1 and CDR2: SGHRS and YFSETQ. CDR3 coding DNA: TGCGCCAGCAGCATGCGACAGGGTAACTACGAGCAGTACTTC. Translation gives CASSMRQGNYEQYF.

This clonotype was found once. One end of the junction varies from germline; a read error may be responsible. The chain couples TRBV4-2 to TRBJ2-3; unclear D gene. The CDR3 extends over 15 amino acids. CDR1 is LGHNA and CDR2 is YNFKEQ in the germline V gene. CDR3 bases: TGTGCCCGCAGCCACGACGTTACTAGCACAGATACGCAGTATTTT. Protein product: CARSHDVTSTDTQYF.

This chain joins TRBV25-1 and TRBJ2-5, with TRBD1 matching 7 bases. Unmatched junction bases numbered 14, after V lost 6 bases and J lost 7 bases. CDR3 length equals 15 residues. Germline CDR1 MGHDK, CDR2 SYGVNS. The CDR3 sequence is CASRKIQGTEGTQYF. In DNA, the CDR3 is TGTGCCAGCAGGAAGATCCAAGGGACAGAAGGGACCCAGTACTTC.

The chain combines TRBV4-1 with TRBJ2-6, with unresolved D. V was shortened by 0 bases and J by 0 bases, with 9 bases between the two germline ends. This CDR3 region has 17 residues. Looked up from germline, CDR1 is MGHRA and CDR2 is YSYEKL. The CDR3 DNA is TGCGCCAGCAGCCAAGAGCCGCTGATCTCTGGGGCCAACGTCCTGACTTTC. Protein: CASSQEPLISGANVLTF.

The table lists this clonotype with a few counts. The V gene is TRBV27, the J gene TRBJ1-5, with 10 bases aligning to TRBD1. Looked up from germline, CDR1 is MNHEY and CDR2 is SMNVEV (reference sequence). CDR3 length: 17 amino acids. V lost 3 bases and J lost 7; bases outside the gene matches: 12. The CDR3 here is CASSFPFRDRGFQPQHF. The CDR3 coding sequence is TGTGCCAGCAGTTTTCCTTTTCGGGACAGGGGTTTCCAGCCCCAGCATTTT.

The CDR3 DNA is TGCAGCGCCGAAGGTCGGGGGTCAGATACGCAGTATTTT. Its protein product is CSAEGRGSDTQYF. The V call is TRBV29-1, the J call TRBJ2-3; possible D gene TRBD2, 6 bases. Germline V gives CDR1 SQVTM, CDR2 ANQGSEA. V was shortened by 7 bases and J by 4 bases, with 15 bases between the two germline ends. This CDR3 spans 13 amino acids.

The chain combines TRBV5-1 with TRBJ1-2; the D gene is possibly TRBD1 (5 bases). The CDR3 is made up of 12 amino acids. V lost 10 bases to trimming and J lost 7 bases, with 17 bases between them. Germline V gene sequence: CDR1 SGHRS, CDR2 YFSETQ. CDR3 sequence reads: CASHPGGGGYTF. CDR3 sequence (DNA): TGCGCCTCCCATCCGGGGGGAGGTGGCTACACCTTC.

This clonotype was seen repeatedly, ten times or more. The V gene is TRBV6-5, the J gene TRBJ2-7; the D call may be TRBD1 or TRBD2 (5 bases each). Trimming took off 1 base at V and 3 bases at J, with 13 bases between the two ends. The CDR3 contains 15 residues. The germline V gene has CDR1 MNHEY and CDR2 SVGAGI. This CDR3 is CASSYLPGRSYEQYF. CDR3 nucleotides: TGTGCCAGCAGTTACTTACCGGGACGCAGCTACGAGCAGTACTTC.

V and J are TRBV2 and TRBJ2-1; TRBD2 matches 9 bases. This CDR3 spans 14 amino acids. Looked up from germline, CDR1 is SNHLY and CDR2 is FYNNEI. J lost 4 bases, V lost 7 bases, and 5 bases had no gene match. The DNA of the CDR3 is TGTGCCAGCACCTCGACTAGCGGTTACAATGAGCAGTTCTTC. It codes for CASTSTSGYNEQFF.

The CDR3 region is CASSYPGRGYEQYF. The DNA for the CDR3 is TGTGCCAGCAGCTATCCTGGGAGGGGATACGAGCAGTACTTC. The chain has TRBV7-6 and TRBJ2-7; TRBD2 matches at 7 bases. With V trimmed by 4 bases and J by 4 bases, 7 bases remained unmatched. The germline V gene encodes CDR1 SGHVS and CDR2 FNYEAQ. This CDR3 region has 14 residues.

The J gene is TRBJ2-1, the V gene TRBV11-2; 9 bases agree with TRBD2. Germline V lookup: CDR1 SGHAT, CDR2 FQNNGV. With 7 bases clipped from V and 2 bases from J, the junction kept 3 bases outside the gene matches. This CDR3 region has 14 residues. As DNA, the CDR3 is TGTGCCAGCAACCTAGCGGGACCCTACAATGAGCAGTTCTTC. Translation gives CASNLAGPYNEQFF.

The chain uses TRBV20-1 and TRBJ2-5, with D possibly matching TRBD1 (6 bases). This CDR3 is 14 amino acids long. The germline CDR1 and CDR2 sequences are DFQATT and SNEGSKA (reference sequence). V was shortened by 0 bases and J by 3 bases, with 11 bases between the two germline ends. CDR3 nucleotide sequence: TGCAGTGCTAGAGATAGGAGGACAGAAGAGACCCAGTACTTC. It codes for CSARDRRTEETQYF.

The chain employs TRBV5-1 and TRBJ2-3; D unclear. Trimming pared 0 bases from V and 2 bases from J, leaving 10 bases between. The germline gives CDR1 SGHRS, CDR2 YFSETQ. This CDR3 is built from 15 residues. CDR3 amino acids: CASSLDGSDTDTQYF. The DNA of the CDR3 is TGCGCCAGCAGCTTGGACGGGTCCGACACAGATACGCAGTATTTT.

A remark on this clonotype: With a much larger clone just one base away, this may be a read error. The chain recombines TRBV6-6 with TRBJ2-5, with 9 bases that match TRBD1. The V and J ends lost 2 bases and 5 bases, in that order; junction bases with no gene match: 6. The CDR3 spans 15 residues. Germline V CDR1 and CDR2: MNHNY, SVGAGI (reference sequence). The CDR3 nucleotides are TGTGCCAGCAGTTACGATAGGACAGGGGTCGAGACCCAGTACTTC. Its protein product is CASSYDRTGVETQYF.

This clonotype was counted only a few times. The V and J genes are TRBV29-1 and TRBJ1-5; D remains ambiguous. CDR1 SQVTM and CDR2 ANQGSEA come from the germline V gene. CDR3 length: 13 residues. V lost 7 bases and J 8 bases, leaving 18 bases between the germline ends. The chain's CDR3 is CSAQVGELKPQHF. Written as DNA, the CDR3 is TGCAGCGCCCAAGTTGGGGAACTCAAGCCCCAGCATTTT.

The rearrangement joins TRBV10-2 to TRBJ2-7; no clear D. With 4 bases removed from V and 0 bases from J, the gap between germline ends came to 10 bases. From germline, CDR1 is WSHSY and CDR2 SAAADI. This CDR3 contains 14 residues. CDR3 nucleotide sequence: TGCGCCAGCAGTGTGACCGAGAGCTCCTACGAGCAGTACTTC. Protein product: CASSVTESSYEQYF.

The chain couples TRBV12-3 or TRBV12-4 to TRBJ2-5, with D possibly being TRBD1 (6 bases). The J call may be wrong; the DNA end is better matched by TRBJ2-7. The CDR3 covers 14 residues. The CDR3 spells CASSSGTSFNEQYF. The CDR3 DNA reads TGTGCCAGCAGTTCGGGGACATCCTTTAACGAGCAGTACTTC.

In its sample, this clonotype was seen a few times. V usage is TRBV10-2 and J usage is TRBJ1-4; TRBD1 is a possible D gene (5 bases). With 6 bases removed from V and 0 bases from J, the gap between germline ends came to 20 bases. CDR3 length equals 18 residues. Germline-derived CDR1 and CDR2 are WSHSY and SAAADI. In nucleotides, the CDR3 is TGCGCCAGCAGCGCCGGGGACCAAGGTGGGGCAACTAATGAAAAACTGTTTTTT. Its translation: CASSAGDQGGATNEKLFF.

This clonotype was counted a few times. The chain uses TRBV7-3 and TRBJ2-1, with TRBD2 matching over 11 bases. The germline V gene encodes CDR1 SGHTA and CDR2 FQGTGA. V lost 5 bases to trimming and J lost 9 bases; unmatched junction nucleotides: 9. CDR3 length: 15 residues. CDR3 region: CASSHTSGRLVEQFF. Written as DNA, the CDR3 is TGTGCCAGCAGCCATACTAGCGGGAGATTGGTTGAGCAGTTCTTC.

This rearrangement joins TRBV11-2 to TRBJ2-3; the D gene is possibly TRBD2 (5 bases). V was pared by 2 bases and J by 0 bases, with 9 bases between. The CDR3 runs to 15 residues. Germline V gene lookup returns CDR1 SGHAT and CDR2 FQNNGV. CDR3 nucleotides: TGTGCCAGCAGCTTAATAGGGAGTAGCACAGATACGCAGTATTTT. Translation: CASSLIGSSTDTQYF.

CDR3 sequence reads: CASSPSGVAGPADTQYF. The CDR3 DNA reads TGTGCCAGCAGCCCATCCGGGGTAGCGGGACCGGCAGATACGCAGTATTTT. This chain joins TRBV7-6 and TRBJ2-3, with 8 bases fitting TRBD2. CDR1 is SGHVS and CDR2 is FNYEAQ in the germline V gene. The V and J ends lost 5 bases and 4 bases, in that order; junction bases with no gene match: 14. CDR3 length: 17 residues. The full variable domain, with the rest looked up from reference TRBV7-6 and TRBJ2-3, is GAGVSQSPRYKVTKRGQDVALRCDPISGHVSLYWYRQALGQGPEFLTYFNYEAQQDKSGLPNDRFSAERPEGSISTLTIQRTEQRDSAMYRCASSPSGVAGPADTQYFGPGTRLTVL.

The table lists this clonotype with a few counts. V gene TRBV5-4 combines with J gene TRBJ2-7; TRBD2 is a possible D gene (7 bases). Trimming took off 6 bases at V and 5 bases at J, with 21 bases between the two ends. Germline V gene sequence: CDR1 SGHNT, CDR2 YYREEE (reference sequence). This CDR3 has 15 amino acids. The CDR3 DNA is TGTGCCAGCAACTTCGGGGAGGGGGAAAGTAACGAGCAGTACTTC. Amino acids: CASNFGEGESNEQYF.

V and J are TRBV9 and TRBJ2-5, with TRBD2 matching over 8 bases. Germline V lookup: CDR1 SGDLS, CDR2 YYNGEE. V shed 1 base and J 5 bases; nucleotides not matched to a gene: 7. CDR3 length: 15 residues. In nucleotides, the CDR3 is TGTGCCAGCAGCGTACTGGACGGGAGGGGTGAGACCCAGTACTTC. It is translated as CASSVLDGRGETQYF.

This clonotype has at least ten counts. The genes are TRBV9 and TRBJ2-7; TRBD1 matches at 8 bases. Per the germline V gene, CDR1 is SGDLS and CDR2 is YYNGEE. CDR3 size: 14 residues. V shed 3 bases and J 5 bases; nucleotides not matched to a gene: 7. Written as DNA, the CDR3 is TGTGCCAGCAGCGCGTCGACGGACAGGGACGAGCAGTACTTC. It specifies CASSASTDRDEQYF. Filled out from reference TRBV9 and TRBJ2-7, the complete variable domain reads DSGVTQTPKHLITATGQRVTLRCSPRSGDLSVYWYQQSLDQGLQFLIQYYNGEERAKGNILERFSAQQFPDLHSELNLSSLELGDSALYFCASSASTDRDEQYFGPGTRLTVT.

With respect to this clonotype: Germline and junction disagree at one end, which may indicate a read error. J is TRBJ1-4 and V is TRBV5-1, with 8 nucleotides matching TRBD1. The CDR3 contains 13 residues. The germline gives CDR1 SGHRS, CDR2 YFSETQ. Here the CDR3 DNA reads TGCACCAGCAGCCCGGACAGGGCGGAAAAACTGTTTTTT. Amino acids: CTSSPDRAEKLFF.